The rows below give T cell receptor beta chains drawn from one sample of a study of blood T cell repertoires in COVID-19. This table comes from immunoSEQ multiplex PCR, and its TCRdb copy is limited to in-frame clones, with some not included. The sample yields about 300,000 clones, roughly 85% seen once. Specimen: PBMCs or T cells enriched from blood (not recorded which). The receptors shown here come from a woman aged 25 to 45 who had been exposed to COVID-19. The CDR3 runs from the conserved cysteine through the conserved F or W. The order of the fields is V gene, J gene, clone size, D gene, CDR3 DNA, CDR3 protein. The D gene is left open where the match is weak. Size tells how often a clone was seen (once, few, many) or the class of an expanded clone, and some rows leave it out.

V: TRBV5-1; J: TRBJ1-4; size: NA; D: TRBD1; DNA: TGCGCCAGCAGCTTGGGACAGGGCGCACAAAAACTGTTTTTT; CDR3: CASSLGQGAQKLFF
V: TRBV7-8; J: TRBJ1-1; size: NA; D: TRBD1; DNA: TGTGCCAGCAGCTTCGGACAGGGGGCGAAGACTGAAGCTTTCTTT; CDR3: CASSFGQGAKTEAFF
V: TRBV19; J: TRBJ1-5; size: NA; D: TRBD1; DNA: TGTGCCAGTAGTATGGGAGGTGGGACAGGGGCTCAGCCCCAGCATTTT; CDR3: CASSMGGGTGAQPQHF
V: TRBV18; J: TRBJ2-3; size: NA; D: NA; DNA: TGTGCCAGCTCCCCCTGGGACAAACTTTCTAGCACAGATACGCAGTATTTT; CDR3: CASSPWDKLSSTDTQYF
V: TRBV20-1; J: TRBJ2-6; size: NA; D: TRBD2; DNA: TGCAGTGCTAGTGCGGGGGTGTCTGGGGCCAACGTCCTGACTTTC; CDR3: CSASAGVSGANVLTF
V: TRBV18; J: TRBJ2-1; size: once; D: NA; DNA: TGTGCCAGCTCACCGGGGAGGACGAATGAGCAGTTCTTC; CDR3: CASSPGRTNEQFF
V: TRBV14; J: TRBJ1-1; size: NA; D: TRBD1; DNA: TGTGCCAGCAGCCGAGGGACAGGGGGTACTGAAGCTTTCTTT; CDR3: CASSRGTGGTEAFF
V: TRBV5-1; J: TRBJ2-5; size: NA; D: TRBD2; DNA: TGCGCCAGCAGCTTGCAACCCCACTCTGGGGGGGGCCAAGAGACCCAGTACTTC; CDR3: CASSLQPHSGGGQETQYF
V: TRBV28; J: TRBJ1-5; size: few; D: NA; DNA: TGTGCCAGCAAGGAGAGAAGGGGTCAGCCCCAGCATTTT; CDR3: CASKERRGQPQHF
V: TRBV2; J: TRBJ2-1; size: NA; D: NA; DNA: TGTGCCAGCACCCTAGGAAGTTTCTCCTACAATGAGCAGTTCTTC; CDR3: CASTLGSFSYNEQFF
V: TRBV7-8; J: TRBJ2-7; size: NA; D: NA; DNA: TGTGCCAGCAGCCGGACGGGCTCCTACGAGCAGTACTTC; CDR3: CASSRTGSYEQYF
V: TRBV5-5; J: TRBJ2-3; size: NA; D: NA; DNA: TGTGCCAGCAGCTTCGGAGGGTTCACAGATACGCAGTATTTT; CDR3: CASSFGGFTDTQYF
V: TRBV27; J: TRBJ2-7; size: NA; D: NA; DNA: TGTGCCAGCAGTTTGCAGGGAAATATCTTCGAGCAGTACTTC; CDR3: CASSLQGNIFEQYF
V: TRBV6-5; J: TRBJ2-1; size: NA; D: NA; DNA: TGTGCCAGCAGTCCAGGCCACAATGAGCAGTTCTTC; CDR3: CASSPGHNEQFF
V: TRBV4-3; J: TRBJ1-1; size: once; D: TRBD1; DNA: TGCGCCAGCAGCCAAGATAGGGGGCATGGGACTGAAGCTTTCTTT; CDR3: CASSQDRGHGTEAFF
V: TRBV18; J: TRBJ2-5; size: NA; D: NA; DNA: TGTGCCAGCTCTCGACAGGTTAGAGGTCAAGAGACCCAGTACTTC; CDR3: CASSRQVRGQETQYF
V: TRBV19; J: TRBJ2-1; size: NA; D: NA; DNA: TGTGCCAGTAGTCTGGAGTTGGGTGAGCAGTTCTTC; CDR3: CASSLELGEQFF